This T cell receptor beta chain was sequenced in a study of beta chain features in type 1 diabetes. Study-wide results and caveats: Type 1 diabetes patients showed fewer insertions and more deletions at VDJ junctions.

What was sequenced were expressed TCRB transcripts, since all of the isolated RNA had been reverse transcribed. Repertoires were generated with immunoSEQ multiplex PCR, while TCRdb's copy carries only in-frame clones and drops some. The sample has around 450,000 clones, over 9.5% seen once. The CDR3 sequence is 12 residues long. CDR1 and CDR2 (germline): LNHDA, SQIVND (reference sequence). The V end lost 4 bases, the J end lost 12 bases, and 13 bases lay between the germline ends. In its sample, this clone was seen a few times. Antigen unknown. Material for sequencing was naive CD4+ T cells from blood. The genes are TRBV19 and TRBJ1-5; TRBD1 might be the D (5 bases). This sequence originates from a woman under 30 in good health. The CDR3 DNA follows: TGTGCCAGTAGTACCTCAGGGTTTCTCCAGCATTTT. Its protein is CASSTSGFLQHF.